Following are 30 T cell receptor beta chains from one sample sequenced in a study of regulatory T cells in long-lasting Graves disease. Combining iRepertoire HTBI primers with Arm-PCR of CDR3 regions, the authors built TCR beta libraries. TCRdb reprocessed the multiplex PCR reads with MiXCR, giving one entry per CDR3 protein. This sample has roughly 500,000 distinct CDR3 sequences; around an eighth occur once, and the top ten carry roughly 10%. The time point is: newly diagnosed GD, antithyroid drugs for less than 3 months. PBMC-extracted RNA yielded the TCR library. The same sample was also studied in work on T cells in Graves' hyperthyroidism and ophthalmopathy.

The sample consisted of peripheral blood mononuclear cells (PBMCs), taken at new diagnosis, from a patient treated with antithyroid drugs. All receptors come from a man younger than 45 with Graves disease.

This clonotype has at least ten counts. In DNA, the CDR3 is TGTGCCAGCACCAGGGGCTCCCGGGACACCGGGGAGCTGTTTTTT. It yields the protein CASTRGSRDTGELFF. The genes are TRBV7-2 and TRBJ2-2; tentative D call: TRBD1 (6 bases). V shed 7 bases and J shed 3 bases, with 15 bases lying between them. The CDR3 is 15 residues long. Per the germline V gene, CDR1 is SGHTA and CDR2 is FQGNSA.

This clonotype was seen a handful of times. The chain links TRBV4-2 to TRBJ2-3, with TRBD2 matching over 15 bases. Germline assignment: CDR1 LGHNA and CDR2 YNFKEQ. J was trimmed by 11 bases and V by 0 bases; bases with no gene match: 12. CDR3 length: 18 residues. The CDR3 coding sequence is TGTGCCAGCAGCCAAGAATCTGTAAGGACTAGCGGGAGGGGAGGGCAGTATTTT. Its protein product is CASSQESVRTSGRGGQYF.

The chain carries TRBV30 and TRBJ2-2; possible D gene TRBD2, 6 bases. V lost 3 bases to trimming and J lost 4 bases, with 9 bases between them. The CDR3 has 13 amino acids. Germline-derived CDR1 and CDR2 are GTSNPN and SVGIG (reference sequence). CDR3 nucleotide sequence: TGTGCCTGGAGCGGCGGGACCACCGGGGAGCTGTTTTTT. This codes for CAWSGGTTGELFF.

This clonotype was seen ten or more times. The J gene is TRBJ2-3, the V gene TRBV5-1; D is possibly TRBD2 (5 bases). Germline values: CDR1 SGHRS, CDR2 YFSETQ. This CDR3 region has 16 residues. V was cut by 4 bases and J by 1 base, with 16 bases left in between. In DNA form, the CDR3 reads TGCGCCAGCAGCCCTGCGCGGAGCGGAGGCACAGATACGCAGTATTTT. Residues: CASSPARSGGTDTQYF.

This clonotype was counted a few times. V and J are TRBV20-1 and TRBJ2-7; D gene unclear. Trimming cost V 5 bases and J 4 bases, with 9 bases left between them. CDR3 length: 11 amino acids. CDR1 and CDR2 (germline): DFQATT, SNEGSKA (reference sequence). DNA of the CDR3: TGCAGTGCTCCTGACCGATACGAGCAGTACTTC. Its translation: CSAPDRYEQYF.

A few counts support this clonotype. The chain joins TRBV9 to TRBJ1-1, with 8 bases matching TRBD1. Germline V gives CDR1 SGDLS, CDR2 YYNGEE. V lost 4 bases, J lost 1 base, and 12 bases stayed unmatched. The CDR3 contains 17 residues. This CDR3 reads CASSSRTGGRPNTEAFF. CDR3 DNA sequence: TGTGCCAGCAGCTCCCGAACAGGGGGGAGACCGAACACTGAAGCTTTCTTT.

This clonotype showed up many times. The chain uses TRBV2 and TRBJ2-3, with TRBD1 as a possible D gene (5 bases). V was cut by 6 bases and J by 1 base, with 20 bases left in between. CDR3 length equals 17 residues. CDR1 and CDR2 from the germline V gene are SNHLY and FYNNEI. The CDR3 protein is CASSHKAGRRGTDTQYF. The CDR3, as DNA: TGTGCCAGCAGCCATAAAGCAGGACGCAGGGGCACAGATACGCAGTATTTT.

This clonotype showed up just a few times. The chain carries TRBV3-1 and TRBJ2-1; 11 bases agree with TRBD2. Losses at the gene ends were 4 bases for V and 7 bases for J; bases not matched to a gene: 9. Germline V gene lookup returns CDR1 LGHDT and CDR2 YNNKEL (reference sequence). The CDR3 runs 16 residues. The CDR3 nucleotides are TGTGCCAGCAGCCTCACTAGCGGGAGAGTCGCAAATGAGCAGTTCTTC. Translating it yields CASSLTSGRVANEQFF.

There are many counts of this clonotype. The J gene is TRBJ2-1, the V gene TRBV20-1; TRBD1 agrees at 7 bases. This CDR3 has 14 residues. Germline V CDR1 and CDR2: DFQATT, SNEGSKA (reference sequence). Germline trimming cut 6 bases from V and 3 bases from J; bases unmatched to any gene: 8. CDR3: CSARQGKFYNEQFF. The DNA of the CDR3 is TGCAGTGCAAGACAGGGTAAATTCTACAATGAGCAGTTCTTC.

This clonotype was detected a few times. This sequence joins TRBV20-1 and TRBJ2-7; D is unclear. V was clipped by 3 bases and J by 0 bases, with 12 bases between them. The germline V gene encodes CDR1 DFQATT and CDR2 SNEGSKA (reference sequence). This CDR3 spans 14 amino acids. The CDR3 spells CSASRRPNSYEQYF. Written as DNA, the CDR3 is TGCAGTGCTAGTAGGCGCCCCAACTCCTACGAGCAGTACTTC.

This clonotype was detected many times. The chain is built from TRBV24-1 and TRBJ2-7; 7 bases line up with TRBD2. The CDR3 loop spans 13 amino acids. Trimming removed 4 bases from V and 7 bases from J; junction bases left unmatched: 6. CDR1 and CDR2 (germline): KGHDR, SFDVKD. CDR3 nucleotide sequence: TGTGCCACCAGTGAGGCGGGAGTGAGGGAGCAGTACTTC. Translation: CATSEAGVREQYF.

This clonotype has just a few counts. The V call is TRBV18, the J call TRBJ2-3; 10 bases map to TRBD2. The CDR3 spans 17 residues. The germline gives CDR1 KGHSH, CDR2 LQKENI. After removal of 0 bases from V and 3 bases from J, the junction contained 6 bases not matched to a gene. The CDR3 reads CASSPPKAGGRTDTQYF. The CDR3 DNA is TGTGCCAGCTCACCACCGAAAGCGGGAGGGCGTACAGATACGCAGTATTTT.

Remarks on this clonotype: At one boundary the junction diverges from the germline segment, which might be a read error. The chain combines TRBV2 with TRBJ2-1, with 9 bases matching TRBD2. Germline lookup yields CDR1 SNHLY and CDR2 FYNNEI. The CDR3 has 18 residues. CDR3 residues: CASSEAGLARPPDNGQFF. In DNA form, the CDR3 reads TGTGCCAGCAGTGAGGCCGGACTAGCGCGACCCCCGGACAATGGGCAGTTCTTC.

Only a few counts were recorded for this clonotype. An end of the junction does not agree with germline; a read error may underlie this. The chain links TRBV20-1 to TRBJ2-3, with TRBD2 matching 8 bases. CDR3 size: 15 residues. The germline V gene encodes CDR1 DFQATT and CDR2 SNEGSKA (reference sequence). CDR3 sequence reads: CSAGDRVAGRDTQYF. The CDR3 DNA reads TGCAGTGCTGGAGATCGGGTAGCGGGGAGGGATACGCAGTATTTT.

The rearrangement uses TRBV5-4 and TRBJ2-2; 7 nucleotides line up with TRBD2. The trim removed 1 base at V and 1 base at J, leaving 7 bases unmatched. The CDR3 extends over 17 amino acids. Germline CDR1 and CDR2: SGHNT and YYREEE (reference sequence). The CDR3 DNA sequence: TGTGCCAGCAGCTTGAGGACGGGCGGGAGGAACACCGGGGAGCTGTTTTTT. The encoded protein is CASSLRTGGRNTGELFF.

This clonotype was counted many times. The chain carries TRBV12-3 or TRBV12-4 and TRBJ2-5, with D hard to call. There are 12 residues in the CDR3. V gave up 5 bases and J gave up 5 bases, with 9 bases separating them. CDR3 amino acids: CASSPTRETQYF. The CDR3 bases are TGTGCCAGCAGTCCAACAAGGGAGACCCAGTACTTC.

Regarding this clonotype: This may stem from a read error, because a much larger clone lies one nucleotide away. The rearrangement uses TRBV5-1 and TRBJ2-3, with 11 bases fitting TRBD2. The CDR3 is made up of 15 amino acids. The V gene end was trimmed by 3 bases and the J gene end by 6 bases; junction bases not matched to a gene: 6. Germline lookup yields CDR1 SGHRS and CDR2 YFSETQ. This CDR3 is CASSWISGRADTQYF. CDR3 DNA: TGCGCCAGCAGCTGGATTAGCGGGAGGGCGGATACGCAGTATTTT.

The table lists this clonotype with many counts. The gene calls are TRBV27 and TRBJ2-7; no clear D. The V gene's germline CDR1 is MNHEY and CDR2 SMNVEV (reference sequence). V dropped 7 bases and J dropped 7 bases, with 11 bases sitting between them. The CDR3 extends over 11 amino acids. CDR3 nucleotide sequence: TGTGCCAGCAAATCCTTAGGGGAGCAGTACTTC. This encodes CASKSLGEQYF.

Ten or more counts support this clonotype. The rearrangement uses TRBV7-6 and TRBJ2-2, with D tentatively TRBD2 (5 bases). The germline V gene encodes CDR1 SGHVS and CDR2 FNYEAQ. Trimming took 0 bases from V and 4 from J, leaving 18 bases between them. This CDR3 contains 18 residues. The chain's CDR3 is CASSLANPSLASTGELFF. As DNA, the CDR3 is TGTGCCAGCAGCTTAGCCAACCCCTCGCTAGCTTCCACCGGGGAGCTGTTTTTT.

The chain joins TRBV18 to TRBJ2-7; D not resolved. Germline CDR1 KGHSH, CDR2 LQKENI. Between the trimmed V and J ends, which lost 3 bases and 6 bases, there was a span of 12 bases. The CDR3 runs 13 residues. The CDR3 reads CASSPTPDGEQYF. The CDR3 DNA reads as TGTGCCAGCTCACCCACTCCCGACGGCGAGCAGTACTTC.

The table lists this clonotype with many counts. The CDR3 coding sequence is TGCAGTGCTAGGGAAGAAGATGCCGAGCAGTACTTC. Amino acid sequence: CSAREEDAEQYF. The chain uses TRBV20-1 and TRBJ2-7; the D is unclear. The ends were cut back, 3 bases at V and 6 bases at J, with 12 bases in the middle. The germline V gene has CDR1 DFQATT and CDR2 SNEGSKA (reference sequence). The CDR3 contains 12 residues.

A few counts support this clonotype. The chain employs TRBV27 and TRBJ2-3; no definite D call. This CDR3 is 14 amino acids long. Trimming took 0 bases from V and 4 from J, leaving 8 bases between them. Looked up from germline, CDR1 is MNHEY and CDR2 is SMNVEV (reference sequence). CDR3 protein: CASSLSRMADTQYF. CDR3 DNA sequence: TGTGCCAGCAGTTTATCCCGAATGGCAGATACGCAGTATTTT.

This clonotype was counted ten times or more. The chain carries TRBV6-1 and TRBJ1-2; 7 bases are a match to TRBD1. The germline V gene encodes CDR1 MNHNS and CDR2 SASEGT. V trimming: 4 bases; J trimming: 4 bases; junction bases outside the gene matches: 6. The CDR3 spans 14 residues. CDR3 in amino acids: CASSADRSVYGYTF. The CDR3 region has the DNA TGTGCCAGCAGTGCGGACAGGAGTGTCTATGGCTACACCTTC.

At least ten counts were recorded for this clonotype. This chain joins TRBV15 and TRBJ2-7; D might be TRBD1 (5 bases). This CDR3 has 17 residues. Germline V gene lookup returns CDR1 LNHNV and CDR2 YYDKDF (reference sequence). Trimming removed 0 bases at V and 2 bases at J, with 17 bases between. The CDR3: CATSRDRPTGSAYEQYF. In nucleotides, the CDR3 is TGTGCCACCAGCAGAGATCGCCCCACAGGATCTGCCTACGAGCAGTACTTC.

With regard to this clonotype: Mismatch with germline at one junction end may stem from a read error. This sequence joins TRBV5-1 and TRBJ2-1; D is uncertain. Germline V gene lookup returns CDR1 SGHRS and CDR2 YFSETQ. This CDR3 has 11 amino acids. The CDR3: CASSHYDEQFF. The CDR3 DNA reads TGCGCCAGCAGCCACTACGATGAGCAGTTCTTC.

The CDR3 spells CASSQGGSGGEQYF. The CDR3 coding sequence is TGTGCCAGCAGTCAGGGGGGGTCCGGGGGAGAGCAGTACTTC. The V call is TRBV27, the J call TRBJ2-7, with D perhaps assigned TRBD1 or TRBD2 (7 bases each). V was clipped by 5 bases and J by 7 bases, with 18 bases between them. Germline assignment: CDR1 MNHEY and CDR2 SMNVEV (reference sequence). The CDR3 has 14 residues.

The chain recombines TRBV19 with TRBJ1-2, with D possibly being TRBD1 (5 bases). The CDR3 covers 13 residues. The V gene lost 3 bases and the J gene lost 6 bases, with 11 bases spanning the gap. Germline V gene sequence: CDR1 LNHDA, CDR2 SQIVND (reference sequence). The CDR3: CASSIGQGNGYTF. The CDR3 nucleotides read TGTGCCAGTAGTATCGGCCAGGGAAATGGCTACACCTTC.

This clonotype showed up many times. CDR3 amino acids: CSARQATNEKLFF. The CDR3, as DNA: TGCAGCGCTCGACAGGCAACTAATGAAAAACTGTTTTTT. This chain links TRBV29-1 with TRBJ1-4; D perhaps matches TRBD1 (6 bases). Deletions cut 7 bases from V and 0 bases from J, with 9 bases between. Germline V gives CDR1 SQVTM, CDR2 ANQGSEA. The CDR3 is 13 residues long.

This clonotype was found a few times. The chain employs TRBV19 and TRBJ1-6; 8 nucleotides align to TRBD1. The CDR3 loop spans 15 amino acids. Unmatched junction bases numbered 6, after V lost 4 bases and J lost 7 bases. CDR1 is LNHDA, CDR2 SQIVND, per germline (reference sequence). The CDR3 DNA reads as TGTGCCAGTAGTAACGACCGGGACAGGAATTCACCCCTCCACTTT. This translates into CASSNDRDRNSPLHF.

This clonotype was recorded many times. The genes are TRBV18 and TRBJ1-2; possible D gene TRBD1, 5 bases. Germline V gives CDR1 KGHSH, CDR2 LQKENI. The CDR3 has 15 residues. V was cut by 3 bases and J by 3 bases, with 14 bases left in between. The CDR3 loop is CASSPGPRGDYGYTF. DNA of the CDR3: TGTGCCAGCTCACCGGGGCCCCGAGGGGACTATGGCTACACCTTC.